Below are 28 T cell receptor beta chains sequenced from a single sample in a study of blood T cell repertoires in COVID-19. TCRdb keeps only in-frame clones here, not all; method: immunoSEQ multiplex PCR. Found here are 200,000 to 300,000 clones, about nine tenths of them singletons; the top ten hold roughly 0.89%. The specimen was peripheral blood. All receptors derive from a man aged 25 to 45 with COVID-19, enrolled during active disease.

V and J are TRBV5-4 and TRBJ1-2; weak D call: TRBD1 (5 bases). Per the germline V gene, CDR1 is SGHNT and CDR2 is YYREEE (reference sequence). CDR3 length equals 15 residues. V was trimmed by 3 bases and J by 2 bases, leaving 14 bases between them. The CDR3, as DNA: TGTGCCAGCAGCTCGAGTCCGACAGAAAACTATGGCTACACCTTC. Amino acids: CASSSSPTENYGYTF.

The J gene is TRBJ2-7, the V gene TRBV6-5; 9 bases fit TRBD1. CDR3 length equals 16 residues. Germline lookup yields CDR1 MNHEY and CDR2 SVGAGI. Unmatched junction bases numbered 7, after V lost 2 bases and J lost 2 bases. This CDR3 is CASSYPPGQGTYEQYF. CDR3 nucleotides: TGTGCCAGCAGTTACCCTCCGGGACAGGGCACCTACGAGCAGTACTTC.

CDR3 loop: CASSPRGYDTEAFF. Written as DNA, the CDR3 is TGTGCCAGCAGTCCCAGGGGCTACGACACTGAAGCTTTCTTT. The chain carries TRBV3-1 (or the pseudogene TRBV3-2) and TRBJ1-1; possible D gene TRBD1, 6 bases. V was pared by 6 bases and J by 3 bases, with 14 bases between. The CDR3 has 14 residues. Germline CDR1 is LGHDT and CDR2 is YNNKEL (reference sequence).

This clone occurred once. The chain links TRBV4-2 to TRBJ1-4; 7 nucleotides align to TRBD1. The CDR3 loop spans 15 amino acids. Per the germline V gene, CDR1 is LGHNA and CDR2 is YNFKEQ. J was trimmed by 4 bases and V by 1 base; bases with no gene match: 3. The chain's CDR3 is CASSQAYRGNEKLFF. CDR3 bases: TGTGCCAGCAGCCAAGCCTACAGGGGTAATGAAAAACTGTTTTTT.

This rearrangement joins TRBV5-1 to TRBJ2-3, with 12 bases identical to TRBD2. The CDR3 is made up of 16 amino acids. Germline values: CDR1 SGHRS, CDR2 YFSETQ. V was pared by 4 bases and J by 4 bases, with 7 bases of the junction left unmatched. The DNA for the CDR3 is TGCGCCAGCAGCAGGTCTAGCGGGGGGGCCTCAGATACGCAGTATTTT. It is translated as CASSRSSGGASDTQYF.

This clone was picked up one time. This chain joins TRBV7-9 and TRBJ2-7; TRBD2 matches 10 bases. CDR3 length equals 15 residues. Looked up from germline, CDR1 is SEHNR and CDR2 is FQNEAQ (reference sequence). The V gene end was trimmed by 6 bases and the J gene end by 3 bases; junction bases not matched to a gene: 8. The CDR3 region is CASRPSGGASYEQYF. The CDR3 DNA reads TGTGCCAGCAGACCCAGCGGGGGGGCAAGCTACGAGCAGTACTTC.

The chain is built from TRBV5-1 and TRBJ2-5; D might be TRBD2 (5 bases). The CDR3 length is 14 residues. Germline CDR1 SGHRS, CDR2 YFSETQ. V shed 5 bases and J shed 5 bases, with 16 bases lying between them. CDR3 amino acids: CASRRVGPGETQYF. In nucleotides, the CDR3 is TGCGCCAGCAGGCGGGTGGGCCCTGGGGAGACCCAGTACTTC.

The chain couples TRBV5-4 to TRBJ1-4; TRBD1 is a possible D gene (5 bases). The CDR3 consists of 17 residues. The V gene lost 4 bases and the J gene lost 7 bases, with 23 bases spanning the gap. CDR1 SGHNT and CDR2 YYREEE come from the germline V gene (reference sequence). The CDR3 loop is CASSGGTPGGRGEKLFF. DNA of the CDR3: TGTGCCAGCAGCGGCGGGACTCCAGGCGGGCGGGGTGAAAAACTGTTTTTT.

The chain links TRBV2 to TRBJ2-2; possibly TRBD1 for D (6 bases). Looked up from germline, CDR1 is SNHLY and CDR2 is FYNNEI. This CDR3 spans 14 amino acids. V was pared by 6 bases and J by 1 base, with 9 bases between. The CDR3, as DNA: TGTGCCAGCAGAACAGGGATGAACACCGGGGAGCTGTTTTTT. This sequence encodes CASRTGMNTGELFF.

The chain combines TRBV18 with TRBJ1-1; 7 bases fit TRBD1. CDR3 length equals 16 residues. With 2 bases clipped from V and 3 bases from J, the junction kept 9 bases outside the gene matches. Germline V gives CDR1 KGHSH, CDR2 LQKENI. CDR3 in amino acids: CASSPMTGQADTEAFF. Here the CDR3 DNA reads TGTGCCAGCTCACCAATGACAGGACAGGCTGACACTGAAGCTTTCTTT.

The genes are TRBV5-5 and TRBJ1-1, with 11 bases matching TRBD1. The CDR3 has 20 amino acids. Germline assignment: CDR1 SGHKS and CDR2 YYEKEE (reference sequence). With V trimmed by 3 bases and J by 1 base, 17 bases remained unmatched. This CDR3 is CASSSSRDRGLGSPNTEAFF. DNA of the CDR3: TGTGCCAGCAGCTCGTCCCGGGACAGGGGGTTAGGCTCCCCGAACACTGAAGCTTTCTTT.

This clone was observed a single time. The chain has TRBV29-1 and TRBJ1-6; 8 bases fit TRBD1. V trimming: 7 bases; J trimming: 3 bases; junction bases outside the gene matches: 23. CDR3 size: 20 residues. Germline V gene sequence: CDR1 SQVTM, CDR2 ANQGSEA. The CDR3 nucleotides read TGCAGCGGGGGAAACGGTGTGGGACAGGAAAATGGGGTCTATAATTCACCCCTCCACTTT. This gives the protein CSGGNGVGQENGVYNSPLHF.

The chain has TRBV6-1 and TRBJ1-6; D is unresolved. Germline-derived CDR1 and CDR2 are MNHNS and SASEGT. The CDR3 is 15 amino acids. With 3 bases removed from V and 4 bases from J, the gap between germline ends came to 10 bases. The CDR3, as DNA: TGTGCCAGCAGTGATGGTACATCTTATAATTCACCCCTCCACTTT. This sequence encodes CASSDGTSYNSPLHF.

The gene calls are TRBV25-1 and TRBJ2-1; D is undetermined. V lost 4 bases and J 7 bases, leaving 11 bases between the germline ends. The germline gives CDR1 MGHDK, CDR2 SYGVNS. The CDR3 spans 13 residues. The CDR3 is CASSALGRNEQFF. The CDR3 bases are TGTGCCAGCAGTGCCCTCGGTCGGAATGAGCAGTTCTTC.

This clone was observed a single time. J is TRBJ2-5 and V is TRBV15; TRBD2 matches at 13 bases. The V and J ends lost 3 bases and 5 bases, in that order; junction bases with no gene match: 9. This CDR3 has 17 residues. The germline CDR1 and CDR2 sequences are LNHNV and YYDKDF (reference sequence). CDR3 nucleotides: TGTGCCACCAGCAGGGGGGCGACTAGCGGGGGGTCGGAGACCCAGTACTTC. It specifies CATSRGATSGGSETQYF.

The chain joins TRBV10-1 to TRBJ2-7, with TRBD1 matching over 7 bases. Germline V lookup: CDR1 WNHNN, CDR2 SYGVQD (reference sequence). Trimming removed 6 bases from V and 3 bases from J; junction bases left unmatched: 17. This CDR3 contains 17 residues. CDR3 sequence (DNA): TGCGCCAGCAGCCCCTCCAACCACGGACAGGAAGGCTACGAGCAGTACTTC. This sequence encodes CASSPSNHGQEGYEQYF.

The J gene is TRBJ1-4, the V gene TRBV27; no clear D. Trimming took 2 bases from V and 4 from J, leaving 8 bases between them. The CDR3 runs 14 residues. Germline V gene sequence: CDR1 MNHEY, CDR2 SMNVEV (reference sequence). CDR3 DNA: TGTGCCAGCAGTTTAGGCCTGAATAATGAAAAACTGTTTTTT. The encoded protein is CASSLGLNNEKLFF.

Worth noting for this clone: Other DNA sequences in this sample translate to the same CDR3. This chain joins TRBV6-2 or TRBV6-3 and TRBJ2-7; no definite D call. The CDR3 is 11 residues long. The ends were cut back, 5 bases at V and 2 bases at J, with 4 bases in the middle. Per germline, CDR1 MNHEY and CDR2 SVGEGT. In DNA form, the CDR3 reads TGTGCCAGCAGTCCGGCCTACGAGCAGTACTTC. Translated, it gives CASSPAYEQYF.

The chain couples TRBV5-5 to TRBJ1-5; TRBD1 might be the D (5 bases). V lost 6 bases and J lost 4, with 17 bases in between. Germline loops: CDR1 SGHKS, CDR2 YYEKEE (reference sequence). The CDR3 sequence is 15 residues long. The CDR3 region is CASTFGVRANQPQHF. The DNA for the CDR3 is TGTGCCAGCACCTTTGGCGTCAGGGCTAATCAGCCCCAGCATTTT.

This chain connects TRBV9 to TRBJ2-5, with TRBD1 as a possible D gene (5 bases). There are 14 residues in the CDR3. V lost 2 bases and J lost 1, with 9 bases in between. Germline V gives CDR1 SGDLS, CDR2 YYNGEE. The CDR3 loop is CASSVGQRQETQYF. The CDR3 nucleotides read TGTGCCAGCAGCGTTGGACAACGCCAAGAGACCCAGTACTTC.

The J gene is TRBJ2-7, the V gene TRBV6-5; 11 positions agree with TRBD2. Unmatched junction bases numbered 2, after V lost 4 bases and J lost 3 bases. Per germline, CDR1 MNHEY and CDR2 SVGAGI. This CDR3 contains 14 residues. The DNA for the CDR3 is TGTGCCAGCAGTTCCGGGACTAGCGGCTACGAGCAGTACTTC. It is translated as CASSSGTSGYEQYF.

This chain links TRBV5-4 with TRBJ2-5; D possibly corresponds to TRBD2 (5 bases). Germline lookup yields CDR1 SGHNT and CDR2 YYREEE (reference sequence). Trimming took off 4 bases at V and 7 bases at J, with 20 bases between the two ends. The CDR3 covers 15 residues. CDR3 bases: TGTGCCAGCAGCGCTGGGGTGATAGAGGCGGGGACCCAGTACTTC. This gives the protein CASSAGVIEAGTQYF.

Concerning this clone: In the same sample, other DNA sequences code for this CDR3. The rearrangement joins TRBV6-1 to TRBJ1-6; 9 bases are shared with TRBD1. The CDR3 extends over 15 amino acids. V was pared by 2 bases and J by 7 bases, with 3 bases of the junction left unmatched. In germline, CDR1 is MNHNS, CDR2 SASEGT. The DNA for the CDR3 is TGTGCCAGCAGTGAAATAGGACAGGGGAATTCACCCCTCCACTTT. Translating it yields CASSEIGQGNSPLHF.

The chain uses TRBV14 and TRBJ2-2; D unclear. CDR3 length: 14 residues. The V gene lost 1 base and the J gene lost 3 bases, with 6 bases spanning the gap. The germline V gene has CDR1 SGHDN and CDR2 FVKESK. The CDR3 is CASSQVGHTGELFF. In DNA, the CDR3 is TGTGCCAGCAGCCAAGTGGGCCACACCGGGGAGCTGTTTTTT.

The chain recombines TRBV9 with TRBJ1-2, with 9 nucleotides matching TRBD1. V shed 2 bases and J 7 bases; nucleotides not matched to a gene: 6. The CDR3 extends over 14 amino acids. Germline assignment: CDR1 SGDLS and CDR2 YYNGEE. The CDR3 bases are TGTGCCAGCAGCGTCGGGACAGGGTGGGTTGGCTACACCTTC. Its translation is CASSVGTGWVGYTF. Filled out from reference TRBV9 and TRBJ1-2, the complete variable domain reads DSGVTQTPKHLITATGQRVTLRCSPRSGDLSVYWYQQSLDQGLQFLIQYYNGEERAKGNILERFSAQQFPDLHSELNLSSLELGDSALYFCASSVGTGWVGYTFGSGTRLTVV.

The V and J genes are TRBV6-5 and TRBJ1-5, with D unresolved. The CDR3 is 14 residues long. CDR1 and CDR2 (germline): MNHEY, SVGAGI. Between the trimmed V and J ends, which lost 0 bases and 4 bases, there was a span of 7 bases. The CDR3 region is CASSYSSGNQPQHF. In nucleotides, the CDR3 is TGTGCCAGCAGTTACTCGAGCGGGAATCAGCCCCAGCATTTT.

The chain joins TRBV9 to TRBJ1-4; D possibly corresponds to TRBD1 (5 bases). This CDR3 spans 15 amino acids. Trimming pared 0 bases from V and 7 bases from J, leaving 13 bases between. Germline CDR1 and CDR2: SGDLS and YYNGEE. This chain's CDR3 is CASSVGAQGGEKLFF. The DNA of the CDR3 is TGTGCCAGCAGCGTAGGGGCCCAGGGCGGTGAAAAACTGTTTTTT.

The chain has TRBV18 and TRBJ1-1; D is undetermined. CDR1 and CDR2 (germline): KGHSH, LQKENI. The CDR3 is 14 residues long. The ends were cut back, 3 bases at V and 6 bases at J, with 14 bases in the middle. CDR3 bases: TGTGCCAGCTCACCTCAGGATCTGAGAGCTGAAGCTTTCTTT. Its translation is CASSPQDLRAEAFF.